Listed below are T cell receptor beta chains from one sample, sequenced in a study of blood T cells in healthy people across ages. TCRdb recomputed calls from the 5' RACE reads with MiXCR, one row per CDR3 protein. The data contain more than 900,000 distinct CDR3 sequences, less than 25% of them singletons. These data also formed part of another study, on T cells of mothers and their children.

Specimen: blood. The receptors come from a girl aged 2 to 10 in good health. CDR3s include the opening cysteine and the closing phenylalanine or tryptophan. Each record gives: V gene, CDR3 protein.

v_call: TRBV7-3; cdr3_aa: CASSSVGHNEQFF
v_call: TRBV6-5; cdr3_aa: CASSFGRGPNQPQHF
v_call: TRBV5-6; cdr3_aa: CASSFSSPYEQYF
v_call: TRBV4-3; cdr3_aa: CASSQDGLTGTQYF
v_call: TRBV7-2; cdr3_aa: CASSSIAGGKETQYF
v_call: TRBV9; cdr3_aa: CASSVDPTGGLETQYF
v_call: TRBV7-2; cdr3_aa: CASSSSAGWETQYF
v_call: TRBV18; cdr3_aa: CASSPNAGTGEVNTIYF
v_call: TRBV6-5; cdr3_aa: CASSKQGEETQYF
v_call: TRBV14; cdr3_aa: CASSRTIGEQYF
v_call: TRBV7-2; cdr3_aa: CASSLLRTEQYF
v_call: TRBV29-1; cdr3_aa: CSVESYKEYGYTF
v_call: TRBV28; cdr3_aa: CASRGSTSSYEQYF
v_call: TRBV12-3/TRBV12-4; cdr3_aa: CASSVGQAGGYTF
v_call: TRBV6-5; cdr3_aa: CASRRDPGVGELFF
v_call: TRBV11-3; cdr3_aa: CASSQGGQGGEKLFF
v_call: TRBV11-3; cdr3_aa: CASSLKGDGGSEQFF
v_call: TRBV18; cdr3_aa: CASSPRGNTEAFF
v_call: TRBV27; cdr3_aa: CASSQTGGGFKNIQYF
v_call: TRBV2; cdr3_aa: CASGRGGSGGYTF
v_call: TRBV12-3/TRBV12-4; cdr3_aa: CASSPPDQRETQYF
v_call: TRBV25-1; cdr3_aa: CASSDSGEFYGYTF
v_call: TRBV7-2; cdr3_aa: CASSLGFDGGELFF
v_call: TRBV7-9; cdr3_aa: CASADRLGNEQFF
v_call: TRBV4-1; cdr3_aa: CASSLYGLAGARETQYF
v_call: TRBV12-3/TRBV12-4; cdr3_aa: CASTLYQGNTEAFF
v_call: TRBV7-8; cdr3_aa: CASSLAGTEYF
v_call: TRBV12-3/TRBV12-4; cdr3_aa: CASNPGSLGYTF
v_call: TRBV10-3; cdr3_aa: CTISEVAGTGANVLTF
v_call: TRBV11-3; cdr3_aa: CASSLRTGYGHNEQFF
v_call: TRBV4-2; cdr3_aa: CASSQGGYRINYGYTF
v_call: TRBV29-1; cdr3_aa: CSVPRGRDDTQYF
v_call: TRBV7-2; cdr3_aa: CASTIKGQSTGELFF
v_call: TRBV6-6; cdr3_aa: CASSYSGETGELSF
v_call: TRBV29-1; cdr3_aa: CSVEPVLQGEQFF
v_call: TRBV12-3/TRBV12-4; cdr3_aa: CASSFVRNEQFF
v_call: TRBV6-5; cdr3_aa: CASSYGAGDTDTQYF
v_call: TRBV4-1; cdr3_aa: CASSQEDREWYGYTF
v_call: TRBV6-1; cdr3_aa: CASSDYSSGQGSHEQFF
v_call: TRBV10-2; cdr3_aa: CASIEDRGSSYEQYF
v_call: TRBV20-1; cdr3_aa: CSAPGTGNYGYTF
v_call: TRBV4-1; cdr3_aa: CASSPWKGQDTQYF
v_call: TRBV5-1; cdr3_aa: CASSTGDRGFLGYTF
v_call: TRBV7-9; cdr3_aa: CASSFSDRVYEQYF
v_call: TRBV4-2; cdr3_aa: CASSPYDLDTQYF
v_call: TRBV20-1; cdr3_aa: CSARDQAGGMGPYNEQFF
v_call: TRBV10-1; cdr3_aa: CASSENYPGPGQGAETQYF
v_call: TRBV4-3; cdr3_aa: CASNQGIYQETQYF
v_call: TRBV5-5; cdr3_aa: CASSYGLLGGIQYF
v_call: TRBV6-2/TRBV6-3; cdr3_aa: CASRARDRGLYEQYF
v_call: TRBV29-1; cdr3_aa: CSVAGKNIQYF